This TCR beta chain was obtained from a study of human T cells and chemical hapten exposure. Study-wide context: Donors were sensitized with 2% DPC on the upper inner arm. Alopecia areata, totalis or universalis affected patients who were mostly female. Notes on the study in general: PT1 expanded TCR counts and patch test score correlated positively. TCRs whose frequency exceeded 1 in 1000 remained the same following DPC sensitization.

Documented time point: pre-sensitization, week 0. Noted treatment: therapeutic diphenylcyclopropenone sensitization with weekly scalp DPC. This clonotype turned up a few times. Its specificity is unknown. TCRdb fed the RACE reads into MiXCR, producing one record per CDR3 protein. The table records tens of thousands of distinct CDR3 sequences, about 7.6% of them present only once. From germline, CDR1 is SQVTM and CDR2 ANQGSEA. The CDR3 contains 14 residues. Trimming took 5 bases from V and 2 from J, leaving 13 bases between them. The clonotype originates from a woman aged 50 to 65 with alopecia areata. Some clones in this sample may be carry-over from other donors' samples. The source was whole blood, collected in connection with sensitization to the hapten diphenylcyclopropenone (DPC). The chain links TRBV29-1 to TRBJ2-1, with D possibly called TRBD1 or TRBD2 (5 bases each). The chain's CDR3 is CSVKTLGAYNEQFF. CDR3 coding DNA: TGCAGCGTTAAAACTTTGGGGGCCTACAATGAGCAGTTCTTC.